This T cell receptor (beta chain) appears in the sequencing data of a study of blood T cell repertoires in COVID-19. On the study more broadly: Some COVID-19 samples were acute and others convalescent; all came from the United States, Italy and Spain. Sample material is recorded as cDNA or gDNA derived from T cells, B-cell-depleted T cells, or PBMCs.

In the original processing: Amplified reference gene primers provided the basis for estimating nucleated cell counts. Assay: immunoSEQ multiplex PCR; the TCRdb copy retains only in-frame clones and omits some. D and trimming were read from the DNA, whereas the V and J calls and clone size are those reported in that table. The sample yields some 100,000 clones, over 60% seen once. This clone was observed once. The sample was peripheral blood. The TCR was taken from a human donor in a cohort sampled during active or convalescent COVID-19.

CDR3 region: CSAARGGNVGELFF. CDR3 DNA: TGCAGCGCCGCCCGGGGGGGCAATGTCGGGGAGCTGTTTTTT. The chain combines TRBV29-1 with TRBJ2-2; TRBD2 aligns across 8 bases. CDR1 and CDR2 from the germline V gene are SQVTM and ANQGSEA. This CDR3 contains 14 residues. Trimming took 7 bases from V and 7 from J; bases not matched to a gene: 11.